This TCR beta chain was captured by sequencing in a study of T cell responses to AZD1222 COVID-19 vaccine. Study-level findings and limits: It was only 6 or 7 AZD1222 recipients who were seropositive at baseline. Regions left unmutated in variants are reportedly the target of nearly half of spike-specific TCRs.

Germline lookup yields CDR1 SGHRS and CDR2 YFSETQ. The CDR3 length is 13 residues. V was trimmed by 3 bases and J by 1 base, leaving 7 bases between them. Profiling relied on immunoSEQ multiplex PCR, and the TCRdb table lists in-frame clones only, not all of them. The sample holds roughly 200,000 clones, approximately 92% seen once. Of note for this clone: The antigen is unknown.

The J gene is TRBJ1-1, the V gene TRBV5-1; unclear D gene. The material was peripheral blood, obtained 28 days after the second dose of the MenACWY control vaccine. The clonotype comes from an adult who received the MenACWY meningococcal vaccine as a control. This CDR3 is CASSWEGNTEAFF. CDR3 nucleotides: TGCGCCAGCAGCTGGGAGGGGAACACTGAAGCTTTCTTT.